These 5 T cell receptor beta chains were sequenced from one sample in a study of technical replicates of blood from a handful of donors. Assay: immunoSEQ multiplex PCR; the TCRdb copy retains only in-frame clones and omits some. The sample lists tens of thousands of clones, 81% occurring once. Sequenced material: PBMCs. The receptors were gathered from a human donor in good health. Some clones in this sample may be carry-over from other donors' samples.

CDR3 protein: CASSVGLAPVEQYF. The CDR3 nucleotides read TGTGCCAGCAGCGTAGGACTAGCCCCCGTCGAGCAGTACTTC. V usage is TRBV9 and J usage is TRBJ2-7, with TRBD2 identical over 7 bases. The germline gives CDR1 SGDLS, CDR2 YYNGEE. The CDR3 spans 14 residues. The trim removed 0 bases at V and 6 bases at J, leaving 6 bases unmatched.

This clone was observed once. The chain joins TRBV4-1 to TRBJ1-2; D gene ambiguous. V was pared by 0 bases and J by 4 bases, with 15 bases between. Germline values: CDR1 MGHRA, CDR2 YSYEKL. The CDR3 length is 16 residues. The CDR3 loop is CASSQDSGLVLYGYTF. In nucleotides, the CDR3 is TGCGCCAGCAGCCAAGACTCCGGGTTAGTTCTCTATGGCTACACCTTC.

The chain couples TRBV18 to TRBJ1-2, with D possibly being TRBD1 (6 bases). Germline V CDR1 and CDR2: KGHSH, LQKENI. This CDR3 region has 14 residues. The germline V and J ends were trimmed by 3 bases and 4 bases, with 12 bases remaining between them. CDR3 sequence (DNA): TGTGCCAGCTCACCTGGGACACCGAGCTATGGCTACACCTTC. It yields the protein CASSPGTPSYGYTF.

The chain uses TRBV30 and TRBJ2-3; 12 bases map to TRBD2. CDR1 and CDR2 from the germline V gene are GTSNPN and SVGIG (reference sequence). Trimming took 5 bases from V and 2 from J; bases not matched to a gene: 5. CDR3 length: 15 amino acids. CDR3 region: CAWGLAGGPTDTQYF. CDR3 nucleotide sequence: TGTGCCTGGGGGCTAGCGGGAGGGCCCACAGATACGCAGTATTTT.

This clone showed up just a few times. This chain joins TRBV6-6 and TRBJ1-1; the D is unclear. Germline assignment: CDR1 MNHNY and CDR2 SVGAGI (reference sequence). V was clipped by 4 bases and J by 3 bases, with 9 bases between them. This CDR3 region has 13 residues. CDR3 loop: CASSSTPDTEAFF. CDR3 nucleotides: TGTGCCAGCAGTTCAACTCCGGACACTGAAGCTTTCTTT.